The clone carrying this TCR beta chain showed up many times. The junction differs from germline at one of its ends, possibly a read error. These data originate in a study of neurological immune-mediated disorders. Synthesis of cDNA was accomplished via 5'RACE employing 10-nucleotide random UMIs. Each CDR3 protein is one row after TCRdb ran MiXCR on the 5' RACE reads. Among under 60,000 distinct CDR3 sequences listed, about 3.7% were seen once. CDR1 is DFQATT, CDR2 SNEGSKA, per germline (reference sequence). CDR3 length: 17 amino acids. The clonotype was recovered from a man aged 35 to 55 with multiple sclerosis. The sample comprised PBMCs. The chain couples TRBV20-1 to TRBJ1-6; a possible D gene is TRBD1 (5 bases). CDR3 DNA: TGCAGTGCTAGAAGAAGGGACCGAAACTCCTATAATTCACCCCTCAACTTT. Its translation is CSARRRDRNSYNSPLNF.